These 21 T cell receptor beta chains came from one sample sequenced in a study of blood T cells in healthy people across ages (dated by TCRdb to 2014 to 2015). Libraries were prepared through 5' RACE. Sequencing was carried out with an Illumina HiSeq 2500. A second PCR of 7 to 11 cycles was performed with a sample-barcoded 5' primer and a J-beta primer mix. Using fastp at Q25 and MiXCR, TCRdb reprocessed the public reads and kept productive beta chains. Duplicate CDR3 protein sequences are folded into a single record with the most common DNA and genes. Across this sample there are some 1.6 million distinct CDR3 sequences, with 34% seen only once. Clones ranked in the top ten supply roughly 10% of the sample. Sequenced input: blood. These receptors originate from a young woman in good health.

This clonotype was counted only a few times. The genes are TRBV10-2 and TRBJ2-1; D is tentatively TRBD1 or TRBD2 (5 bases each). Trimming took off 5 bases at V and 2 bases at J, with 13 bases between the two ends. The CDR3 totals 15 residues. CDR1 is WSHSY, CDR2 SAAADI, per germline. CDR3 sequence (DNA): TGCGCCAGCAGTCCGGGGCAGCAGCCCTACAATGAGCAGTTCTTC. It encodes CASSPGQQPYNEQFF.

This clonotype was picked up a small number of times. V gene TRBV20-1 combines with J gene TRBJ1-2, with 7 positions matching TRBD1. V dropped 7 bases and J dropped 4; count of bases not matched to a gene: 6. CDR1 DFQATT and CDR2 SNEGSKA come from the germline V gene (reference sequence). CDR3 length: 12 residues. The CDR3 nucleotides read TGCAGTGGGCCCGGGACAGCCTATGGCTACACCTTC. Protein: CSGPGTAYGYTF.

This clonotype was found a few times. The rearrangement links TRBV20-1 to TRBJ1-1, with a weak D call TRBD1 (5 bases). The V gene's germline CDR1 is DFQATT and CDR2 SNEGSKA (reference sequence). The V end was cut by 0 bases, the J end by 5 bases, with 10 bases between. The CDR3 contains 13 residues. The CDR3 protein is CSARDRWGTEAFF. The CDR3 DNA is TGCAGTGCTAGAGATCGTTGGGGGACTGAAGCTTTCTTT.

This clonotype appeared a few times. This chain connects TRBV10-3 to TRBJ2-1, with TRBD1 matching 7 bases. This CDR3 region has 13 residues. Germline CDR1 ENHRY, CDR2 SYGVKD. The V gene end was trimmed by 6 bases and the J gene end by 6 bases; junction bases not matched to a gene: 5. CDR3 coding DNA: TGTGCCATCAGGGGGACAGACCGCAATGAGCAGTTCTTC. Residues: CAIRGTDRNEQFF.

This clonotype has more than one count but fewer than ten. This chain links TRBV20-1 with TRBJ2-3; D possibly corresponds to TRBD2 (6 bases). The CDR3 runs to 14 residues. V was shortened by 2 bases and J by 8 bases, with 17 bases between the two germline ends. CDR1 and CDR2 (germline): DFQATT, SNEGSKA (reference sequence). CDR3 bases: TGCAGTGCTAGAAAGGGCGGGAACGCAGGTACGCAGTATTTT. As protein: CSARKGGNAGTQYF.

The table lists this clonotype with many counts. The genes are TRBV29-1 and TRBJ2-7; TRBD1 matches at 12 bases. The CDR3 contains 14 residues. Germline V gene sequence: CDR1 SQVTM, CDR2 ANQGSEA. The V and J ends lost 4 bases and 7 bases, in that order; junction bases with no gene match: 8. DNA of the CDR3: TGCAGCGTTGGGTCGGGACAGGGGGCGAGAGAGCAGTACTTC. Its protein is CSVGSGQGAREQYF.

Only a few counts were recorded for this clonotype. The CDR3 region is CASSESGGSEYF. In DNA form, the CDR3 reads TGTGCCAGCAGTGAATCGGGCGGCAGCGAGTACTTC. The chain employs TRBV2 and TRBJ2-7; unclear D gene. Trimming stripped 2 bases from V and 11 bases from J, with 13 bases between. Germline CDR1 and CDR2: SNHLY and FYNNEI. The CDR3 is 12 amino acids.

CDR3 sequence (DNA): TGCAGCGTTTCCGCCTCGACCTCTAACTATGGCTACACCTTC. Translation: CSVSASTSNYGYTF. The chain carries TRBV29-1 and TRBJ1-2; D gene uncertain. The germline gives CDR1 SQVTM, CDR2 ANQGSEA. The CDR3 loop spans 14 amino acids. Trimming removed 5 bases at V and 0 bases at J, with 13 bases between.

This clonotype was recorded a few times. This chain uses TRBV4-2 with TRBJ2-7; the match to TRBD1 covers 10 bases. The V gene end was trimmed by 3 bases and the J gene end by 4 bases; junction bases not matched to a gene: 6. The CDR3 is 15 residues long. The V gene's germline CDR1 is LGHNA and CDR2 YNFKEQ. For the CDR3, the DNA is TGTGCCAGCAGCCAGTCGGACAGGGGGACATACGAGCAGTACTTC. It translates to CASSQSDRGTYEQYF.

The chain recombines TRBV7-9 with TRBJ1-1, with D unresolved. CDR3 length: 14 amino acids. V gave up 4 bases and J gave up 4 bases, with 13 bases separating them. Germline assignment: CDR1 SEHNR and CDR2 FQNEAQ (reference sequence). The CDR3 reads CASSSITKFTEAFF. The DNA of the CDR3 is TGTGCCAGCAGCTCAATCACCAAATTCACTGAAGCTTTCTTT.

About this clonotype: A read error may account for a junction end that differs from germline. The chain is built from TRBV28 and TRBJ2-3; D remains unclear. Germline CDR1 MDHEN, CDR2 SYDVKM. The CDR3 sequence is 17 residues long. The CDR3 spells CAGRPHNGRSSTDTQYF. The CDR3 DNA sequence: TGTGCCGGCAGACCTCACAACGGACGCTCTAGCACAGATACGCAGTATTTT. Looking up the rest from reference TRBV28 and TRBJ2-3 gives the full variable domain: DVKVTQSSRYLVKRTGEKVFLECVQDMDHENMFWYRQDPGLGLRLIYFSYDVKMKEKGDIPEGYSVSREKKERFSLILESASTNQTSMYLCAGRPHNGRSSTDTQYFGPGTRLTVL.

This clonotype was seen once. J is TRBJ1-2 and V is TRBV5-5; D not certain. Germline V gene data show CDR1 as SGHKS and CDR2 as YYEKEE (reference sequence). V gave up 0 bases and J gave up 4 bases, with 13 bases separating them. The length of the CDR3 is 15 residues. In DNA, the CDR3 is TGTGCCAGCAGCTTGGAGGAGGGCTGGAGCTATGGCTACACCTTC. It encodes CASSLEEGWSYGYTF.

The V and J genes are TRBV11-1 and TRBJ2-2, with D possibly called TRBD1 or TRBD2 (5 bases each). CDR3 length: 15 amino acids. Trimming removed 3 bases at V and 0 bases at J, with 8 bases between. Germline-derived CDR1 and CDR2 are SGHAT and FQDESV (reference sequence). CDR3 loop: CASSFWGTNTGELFF. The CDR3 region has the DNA TGTGCCAGCAGCTTCTGGGGGACGAACACCGGGGAGCTGTTTTTT.

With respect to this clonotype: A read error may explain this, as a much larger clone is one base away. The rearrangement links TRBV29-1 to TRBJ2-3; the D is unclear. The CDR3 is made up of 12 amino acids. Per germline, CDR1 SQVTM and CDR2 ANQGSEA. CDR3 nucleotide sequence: TGCAGCGTACGGACCGAAACAGAGACGCAGTATTTT. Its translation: CSVRTETETQYF.

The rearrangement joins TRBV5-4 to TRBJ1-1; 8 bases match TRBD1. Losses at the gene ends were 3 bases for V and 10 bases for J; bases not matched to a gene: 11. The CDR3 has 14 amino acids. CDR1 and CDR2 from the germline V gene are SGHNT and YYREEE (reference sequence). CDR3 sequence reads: CASSSPDRALRAFF. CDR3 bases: TGTGCCAGCAGCTCCCCGGACAGGGCTTTACGAGCTTTCTTT.

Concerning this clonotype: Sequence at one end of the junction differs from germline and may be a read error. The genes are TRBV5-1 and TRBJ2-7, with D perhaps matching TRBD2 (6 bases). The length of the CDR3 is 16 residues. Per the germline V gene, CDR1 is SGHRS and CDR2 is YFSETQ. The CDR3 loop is CANSLGGTESSYEQYF. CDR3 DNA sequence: TGCGCCAACAGCTTGGGCGGGACGGAGAGCTCCTACGAGCAGTACTTC. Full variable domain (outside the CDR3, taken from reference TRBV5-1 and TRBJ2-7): KAGVTQTPRYLIKTRGQQVTLSCSPISGHRSVSWYQQTPGQGLQFLFEYFSETQRNKGNFPGRFSGRQFSNSRSEMNVSTLELGDSALYLCANSLGGTESSYEQYFGPGTRLTVT.

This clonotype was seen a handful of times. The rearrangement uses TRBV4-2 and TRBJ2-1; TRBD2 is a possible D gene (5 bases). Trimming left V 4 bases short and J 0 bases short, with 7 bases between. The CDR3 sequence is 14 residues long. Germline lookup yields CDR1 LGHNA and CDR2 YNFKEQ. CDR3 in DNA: TGTGCCAGCAGCCGGGAGAGCTCCTACAATGAGCAGTTCTTC. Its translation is CASSRESSYNEQFF.

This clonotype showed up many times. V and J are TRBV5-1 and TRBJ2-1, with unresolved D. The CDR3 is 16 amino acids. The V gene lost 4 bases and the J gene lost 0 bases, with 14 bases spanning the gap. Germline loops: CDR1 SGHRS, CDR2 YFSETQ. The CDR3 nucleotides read TGCGCCAGCAGCCTCGGCCCTATTTCCTCCTACAATGAGCAGTTCTTC. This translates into CASSLGPISSYNEQFF.

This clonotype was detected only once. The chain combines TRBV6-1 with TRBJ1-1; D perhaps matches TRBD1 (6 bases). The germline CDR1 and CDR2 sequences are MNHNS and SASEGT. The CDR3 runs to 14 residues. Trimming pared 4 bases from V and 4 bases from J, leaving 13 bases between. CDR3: CASSGTGLGTEAFF. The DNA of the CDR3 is TGTGCCAGCAGTGGTACAGGGCTTGGCACTGAAGCTTTCTTT.

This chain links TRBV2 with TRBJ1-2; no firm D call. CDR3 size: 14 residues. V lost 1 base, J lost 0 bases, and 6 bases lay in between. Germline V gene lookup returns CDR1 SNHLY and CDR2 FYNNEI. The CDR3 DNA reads TGTGCCAGCAGTGAAGATGGGACTAACTATGGCTACACCTTC. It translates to CASSEDGTNYGYTF.

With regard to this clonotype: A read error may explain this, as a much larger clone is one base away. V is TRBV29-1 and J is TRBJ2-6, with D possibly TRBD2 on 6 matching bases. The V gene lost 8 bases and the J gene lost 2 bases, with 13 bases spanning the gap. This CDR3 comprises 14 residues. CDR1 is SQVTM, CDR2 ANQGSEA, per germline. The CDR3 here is CSIGSSAGANVLTF. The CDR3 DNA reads TGCAGCATTGGGTCTAGCGCTGGGGCCAACGTCCTGACTTTC.